The 4 T cell receptor beta chains listed next were all sequenced from one sample in a study of T cell changes during pregnancy in multiple sclerosis. Only in-frame clones appear in the TCRdb table, and some are missing; sequencing was by immunoSEQ multiplex PCR. The table includes tens of thousands of clones, about 90% detected once. Here the sequenced sample was CD4+ T cells from peripheral blood mononuclear cells, taken after pregnancy. Receptors originate from a female donor in good health, enrolled as a control in a pregnancy study.

The V and J genes are TRBV25-1 and TRBJ1-2, with D perhaps matching TRBD1 (5 bases). Germline V CDR1 and CDR2: MGHDK, SYGVNS. CDR3 length: 12 residues. The V end lost 6 bases, the J end lost 4 bases, and 9 bases lay between the germline ends. In nucleotides, the CDR3 is TGTGCCAGCAGGGGGGGAACCTATGGCTACACCTTC. It specifies CASRGGTYGYTF.

CDR3 amino acids: CATGGQDSPNSPLHF. In DNA, the CDR3 is TGTGCCACCGGGGGTCAGGACAGCCCTAATTCACCCCTCCACTTT. V and J are TRBV15 and TRBJ1-6, with a possible D match to TRBD1 (6 bases). Per germline, CDR1 LNHNV and CDR2 YYDKDF (reference sequence). The CDR3 runs 15 residues. Trimming cost V 8 bases and J 6 bases, with 17 bases left between them.

This rearrangement joins TRBV7-2 to TRBJ1-1; the D gene is possibly TRBD1 (5 bases). The germline V gene has CDR1 SGHTA and CDR2 FQGNSA. The CDR3 runs 14 residues. Trimming removed 1 base at V and 0 bases at J, with 6 bases between. This chain's CDR3 is CASSLGGVNTEAFF. CDR3 nucleotide sequence: TGTGCCAGCAGCTTAGGGGGGGTGAACACTGAAGCTTTCTTT.

The chain has TRBV2 and TRBJ1-5; tentatively, D is TRBD1 (6 bases). Germline V gives CDR1 SNHLY, CDR2 FYNNEI. V dropped 8 bases and J dropped 2 bases, with 10 bases sitting between them. The CDR3 loop spans 13 amino acids. The CDR3 reads CASRGAGNQPQHF. The CDR3 DNA reads as TGTGCCAGCCGGGGGGCTGGCAATCAGCCCCAGCATTTT.